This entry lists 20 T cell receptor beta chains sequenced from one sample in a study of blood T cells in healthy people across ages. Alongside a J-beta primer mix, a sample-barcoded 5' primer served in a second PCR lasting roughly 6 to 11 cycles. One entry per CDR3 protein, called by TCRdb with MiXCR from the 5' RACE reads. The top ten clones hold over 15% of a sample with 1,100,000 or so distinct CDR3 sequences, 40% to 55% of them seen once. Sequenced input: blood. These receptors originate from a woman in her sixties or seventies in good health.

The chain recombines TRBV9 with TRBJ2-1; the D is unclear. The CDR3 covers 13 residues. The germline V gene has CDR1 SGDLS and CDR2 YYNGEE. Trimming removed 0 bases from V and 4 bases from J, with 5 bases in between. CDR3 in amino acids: CASSVGNYNEQFF. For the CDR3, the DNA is TGTGCCAGCAGCGTAGGGAATTACAATGAGCAGTTCTTC. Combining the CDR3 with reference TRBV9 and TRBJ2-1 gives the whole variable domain DSGVTQTPKHLITATGQRVTLRCSPRSGDLSVYWYQQSLDQGLQFLIQYYNGEERAKGNILERFSAQQFPDLHSELNLSSLELGDSALYFCASSVGNYNEQFFGPGTRLTVL.

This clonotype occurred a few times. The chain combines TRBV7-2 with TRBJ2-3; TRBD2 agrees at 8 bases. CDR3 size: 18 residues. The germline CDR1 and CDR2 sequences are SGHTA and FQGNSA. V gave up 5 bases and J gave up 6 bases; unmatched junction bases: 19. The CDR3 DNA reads TGTGCCAGCAGCCCCTCCCCCCTCCGGGAGGGCTCTTTTGATACGCAGTATTTT. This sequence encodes CASSPSPLREGSFDTQYF.

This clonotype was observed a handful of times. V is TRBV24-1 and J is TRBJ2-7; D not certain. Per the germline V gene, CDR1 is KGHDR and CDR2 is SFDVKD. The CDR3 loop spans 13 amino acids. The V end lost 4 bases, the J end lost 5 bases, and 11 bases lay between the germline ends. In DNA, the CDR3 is TGTGCCACCAGTGAACCACGACCGGACGAGCAGTACTTC. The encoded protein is CATSEPRPDEQYF.

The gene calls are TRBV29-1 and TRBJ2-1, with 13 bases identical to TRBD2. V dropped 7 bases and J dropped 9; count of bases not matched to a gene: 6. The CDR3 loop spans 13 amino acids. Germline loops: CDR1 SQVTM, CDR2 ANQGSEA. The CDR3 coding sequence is TGCAGCGCCCTAGGACTAGCGGGAGTTGAGCAGTTCTTC. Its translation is CSALGLAGVEQFF.

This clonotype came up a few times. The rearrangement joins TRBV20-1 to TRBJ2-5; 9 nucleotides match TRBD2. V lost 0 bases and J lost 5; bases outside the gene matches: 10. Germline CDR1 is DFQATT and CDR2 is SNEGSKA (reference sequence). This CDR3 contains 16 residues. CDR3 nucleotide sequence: TGCAGTGCTAGAGATCTAATGGCGGGAGGGTCGGAGACCCAGTACTTC. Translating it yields CSARDLMAGGSETQYF.

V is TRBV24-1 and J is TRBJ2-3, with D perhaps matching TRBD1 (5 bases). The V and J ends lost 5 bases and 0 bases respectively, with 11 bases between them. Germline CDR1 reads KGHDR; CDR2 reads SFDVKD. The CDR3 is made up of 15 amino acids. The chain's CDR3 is CATSGHRPSTDTQYF. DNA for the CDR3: TGTGCCACCAGTGGCCACAGGCCTAGCACAGATACGCAGTATTTT.

The CDR3 loop reads CASSHIKEAEQYF. The CDR3 nucleotides are TGTGCCAGCAGCCATATCAAGGAAGCCGAGCAGTACTTC. The chain has TRBV4-2 and TRBJ2-7, with D unclear. This CDR3 region has 13 residues. Germline lookup yields CDR1 LGHNA and CDR2 YNFKEQ. Between the trimmed V and J ends, which lost 3 bases and 6 bases, there was a span of 12 bases.

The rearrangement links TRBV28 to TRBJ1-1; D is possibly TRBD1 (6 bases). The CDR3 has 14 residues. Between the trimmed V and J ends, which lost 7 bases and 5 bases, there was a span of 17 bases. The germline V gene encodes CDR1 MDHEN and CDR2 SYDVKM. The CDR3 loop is CASTSRGAWTEAFF. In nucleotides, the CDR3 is TGTGCCAGCACTTCCCGGGGGGCATGGACTGAAGCTTTCTTT.

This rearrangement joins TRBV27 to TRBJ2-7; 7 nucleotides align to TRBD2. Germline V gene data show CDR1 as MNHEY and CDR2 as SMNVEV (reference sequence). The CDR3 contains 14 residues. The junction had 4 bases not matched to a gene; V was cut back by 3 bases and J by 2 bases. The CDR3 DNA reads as TGTGCCAGCAGTTTCCGGGGGGTAGCCTACGAGCAGTACTTC. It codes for CASSFRGVAYEQYF.

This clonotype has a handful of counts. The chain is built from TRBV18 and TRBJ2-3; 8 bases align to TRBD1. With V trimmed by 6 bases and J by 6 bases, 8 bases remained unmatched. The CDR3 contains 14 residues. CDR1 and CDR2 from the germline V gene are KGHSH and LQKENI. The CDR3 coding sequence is TGTGCCAGCTCTCCGACAGGGGCATTGGATACGCAGTATTTT. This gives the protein CASSPTGALDTQYF.

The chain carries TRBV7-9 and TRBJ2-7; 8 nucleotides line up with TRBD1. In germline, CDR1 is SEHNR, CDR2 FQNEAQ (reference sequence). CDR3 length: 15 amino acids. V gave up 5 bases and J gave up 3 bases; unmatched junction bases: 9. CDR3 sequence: CASSLPGGVYYEQYF. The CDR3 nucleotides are TGTGCCAGCAGCCTTCCAGGGGGCGTCTACTACGAGCAGTACTTC.

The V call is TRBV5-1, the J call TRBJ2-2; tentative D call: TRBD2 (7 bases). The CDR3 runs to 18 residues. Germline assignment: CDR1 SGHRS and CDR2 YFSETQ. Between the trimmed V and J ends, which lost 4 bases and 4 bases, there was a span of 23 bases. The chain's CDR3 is CASSGLGRGARGTGELFF. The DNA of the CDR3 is TGCGCCAGCAGCGGCTTGGGACGGGGGGCCCGCGGCACCGGGGAGCTGTTTTTT.

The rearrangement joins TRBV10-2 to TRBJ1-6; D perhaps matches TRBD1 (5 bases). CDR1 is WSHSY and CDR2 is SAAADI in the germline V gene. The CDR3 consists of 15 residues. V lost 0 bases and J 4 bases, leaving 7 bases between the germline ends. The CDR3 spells CASSESAGYNSPLHF. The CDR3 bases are TGCGCCAGCAGTGAGTCAGCAGGGTATAATTCACCCCTCCACTTT.

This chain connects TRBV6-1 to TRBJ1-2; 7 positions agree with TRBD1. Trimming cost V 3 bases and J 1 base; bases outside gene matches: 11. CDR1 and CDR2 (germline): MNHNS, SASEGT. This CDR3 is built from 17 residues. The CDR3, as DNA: TGTGCCAGCAGTGACACCCGGGACAGCATGTTTAACTATGGCTACACCTTC. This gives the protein CASSDTRDSMFNYGYTF.

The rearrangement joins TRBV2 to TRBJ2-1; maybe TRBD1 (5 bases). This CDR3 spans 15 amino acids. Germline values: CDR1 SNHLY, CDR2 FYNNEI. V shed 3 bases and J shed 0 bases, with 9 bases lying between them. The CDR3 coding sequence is TGTGCCAGCAGTGACCCAGGGAACTCCTACAATGAGCAGTTCTTC. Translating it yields CASSDPGNSYNEQFF. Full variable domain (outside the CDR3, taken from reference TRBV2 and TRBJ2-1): EPEVTQTPSHQVTQMGQEVILRCVPISNHLYFYWYRQILGQKVEFLVSFYNNEISEKSEIFDDQFSVERPDGSNFTLKIRSTKLEDSAMYFCASSDPGNSYNEQFFGPGTRLTVL.

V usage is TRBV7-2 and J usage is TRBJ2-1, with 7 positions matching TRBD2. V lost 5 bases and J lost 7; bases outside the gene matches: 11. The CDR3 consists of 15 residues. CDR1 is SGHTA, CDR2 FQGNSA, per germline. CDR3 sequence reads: CASSHDLTGRNEQFF. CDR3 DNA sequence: TGTGCCAGCAGCCACGACCTAACCGGGAGGAATGAGCAGTTCTTC.

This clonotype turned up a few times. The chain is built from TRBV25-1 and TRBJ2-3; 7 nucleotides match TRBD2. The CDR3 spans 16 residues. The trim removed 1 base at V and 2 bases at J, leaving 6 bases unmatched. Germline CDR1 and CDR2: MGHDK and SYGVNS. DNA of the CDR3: TGTGCCAGCAGTGAATTTGGAGGGAGGGCCACAGATACGCAGTATTTT. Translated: CASSEFGGRATDTQYF.

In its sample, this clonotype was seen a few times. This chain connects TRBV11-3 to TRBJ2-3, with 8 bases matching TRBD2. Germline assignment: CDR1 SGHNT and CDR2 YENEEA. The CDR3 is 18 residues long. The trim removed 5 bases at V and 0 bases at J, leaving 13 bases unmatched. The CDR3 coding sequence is TGTGCCAGCAGCCATGACGCGGGAGGATTATTAAGCACAGATACGCAGTATTTT. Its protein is CASSHDAGGLLSTDTQYF.

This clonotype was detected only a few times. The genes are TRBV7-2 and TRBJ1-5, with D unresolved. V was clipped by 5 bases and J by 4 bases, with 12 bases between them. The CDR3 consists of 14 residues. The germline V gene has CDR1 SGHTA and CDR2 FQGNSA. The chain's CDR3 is CASSRRAGNQPQHF. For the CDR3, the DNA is TGTGCCAGCAGCCGGAGGGCGGGTAATCAGCCCCAGCATTTT.

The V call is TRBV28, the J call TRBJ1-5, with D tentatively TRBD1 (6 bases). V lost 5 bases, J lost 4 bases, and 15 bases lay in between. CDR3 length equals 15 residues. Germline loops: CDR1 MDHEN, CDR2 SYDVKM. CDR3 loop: CASSLTGILNQPQHF. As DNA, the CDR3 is TGTGCCAGCAGTCTAACAGGGATCCTAAATCAGCCCCAGCATTTT.